This T cell receptor (beta chain) stems from a study of blood T cell repertoires in COVID-19 (dated by TCRdb to between 2020 and 2021). Concerning the study at large: Collaborator samples came from the United States, Italy and Spain and covered acute and convalescent phases of COVID-19. Where available, HLA class I and class II types were obtained from metadata supplied by the sample provider rather than from assay-based typing. Deeply sampled blood TCRbeta repertoires from subjects exposed to, actively infected with, or recovered from COVID-19 were included in the dataset. A freely available public database, intended as a resource for researchers studying the immune response to SARS-CoV-2, is where the repertoires were released. The prospective study material was composed of cDNA or gDNA derived from T cells, B-cell-depleted T cells, or PBMCs. Sample metadata almost always included a de-identified subject ID, COVID-19 status, age in years and sex. The samples were drawn from two sources: the first 160 participants of the ongoing ImmuneRACE study, and 1,254 subjects contributed by 6 global collaborators. Results the study describes overall, beyond this receptor: How much clinical and demographic metadata was included differed by source and by participant, and the metadata was provided uncurated.

Each collaborating institution followed its own protocols to collect whole blood in K2EDTA tubes. Collaborator samples were shipped for TCRbeta analysis as frozen whole blood, isolated PBMCs, or DNA extracted from either sample type. TCRbeta CDR3 regions were amplified from genomic DNA by means of the immunoSEQ Assay, a bias-controlled multiplex PCR. Under the source paper's analysis protocol: Within the assay, amplification of reference gene primers was used to estimate how many nucleated cells each sample contained. Sequence reads were collapsed and filtered to measure the absolute abundance of every unique TCRbeta CDR3 rearrangement. For each sample, productive Simpson clonality was calculated by taking the square root of Simpson's diversity index across productive rearrangements. The table comes from immuneACCESS by way of TCRdb, which keeps in-frame sequences with V and J called. Part of the clones is missing from these tables; in studies checked, under half for an unresolved V gene and the rest for unknown reasons. That table gives V, J and clone size, and the DNA gave D and trimming. This sample lists 30,000 to 35,000 clones; approximately 81% were detected once. The ten largest make up roughly 14% of the sample.

Points on this clone: Its binding antigen is unknown. The input lacks base qualities; no much larger clone sits a single base away.

The CDR1 and CDR2 encoded by the germline V gene (reference sequence) are MNHEY and SMNVEV. V ends up 2 bases short and J 6 bases short, with an unmatched junction base count of 6. From the cysteine through the phenylalanine, the CDR3 covers 14 amino acids. The DNA shown is the 42-base CDR3, in frame from base 1. The source is a human donor with acute or convalescent COVID-19. The donor label of this sample is uncertain. The sequence links TRBV27 to TRBJ2-7; 8 junctional bases match TRBD1. The specimen was peripheral blood. The CDR3 reads as follows: CASSLRQGLFEQYF. Here is the DNA: TGTGCCAGCAGTTTAAGACAGGGGTTATTCGAGCAGTACTTC.